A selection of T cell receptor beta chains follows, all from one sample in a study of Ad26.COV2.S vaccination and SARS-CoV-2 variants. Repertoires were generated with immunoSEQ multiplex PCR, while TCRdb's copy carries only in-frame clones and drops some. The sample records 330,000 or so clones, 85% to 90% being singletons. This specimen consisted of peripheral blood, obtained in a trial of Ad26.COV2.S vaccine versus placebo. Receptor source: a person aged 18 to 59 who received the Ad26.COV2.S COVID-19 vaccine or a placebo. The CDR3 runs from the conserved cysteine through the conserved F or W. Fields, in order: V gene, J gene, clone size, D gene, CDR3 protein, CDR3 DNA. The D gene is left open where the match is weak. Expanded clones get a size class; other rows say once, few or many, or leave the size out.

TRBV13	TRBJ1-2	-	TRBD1	CASSSRTGQGYGYTF	TGTGCCAGCAGCTCCCGGACAGGGCAGGGCTATGGCTACACCTTC
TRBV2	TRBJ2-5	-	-	CASSVRETQYF	TGTGCCAGCAGTGTCCGTGAGACCCAGTACTTC
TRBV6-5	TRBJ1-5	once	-	CASSSNSRGRVQPQHF	TGTGCCAGCAGTTCTAATTCGAGGGGCAGGGTCCAGCCCCAGCATTTT
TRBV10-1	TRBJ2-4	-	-	CASSTERNGAKNIQYF	TGCGCCAGCAGCACTGAACGGAATGGGGCCAAAAACATTCAGTACTTC
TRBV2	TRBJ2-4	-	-	CASIGENIQYF	TGTGCCAGCATTGGGGAAAACATTCAGTACTTC
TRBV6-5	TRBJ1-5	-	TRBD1	CASSLGQGSNQPQHF	TGTGCCAGCAGCCTAGGACAGGGGAGCAATCAGCCCCAGCATTTT
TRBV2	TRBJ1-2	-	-	CASSDTGGKIYGYTF	TGTGCCAGCAGTGATACGGGGGGTAAAATCTATGGCTACACCTTC
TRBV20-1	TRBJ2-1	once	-	CSASSGSSYNEQFF	TGCAGTGCTAGTTCTGGGAGCTCCTACAATGAGCAGTTCTTC
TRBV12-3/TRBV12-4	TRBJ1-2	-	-	CASSLEAAYGYTF	TGTGCCAGCAGTTTAGAGGCAGCCTATGGCTACACCTTC
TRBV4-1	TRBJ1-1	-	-	CASSQDSGWLNTEAFF	TGCGCCAGCAGCCAAGACTCGGGGTGGTTGAACACTGAAGCTTTCTTT
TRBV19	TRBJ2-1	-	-	CASSALGGQFF	TGTGCCAGTAGTGCCCTGGGGGGGCAGTTCTTC
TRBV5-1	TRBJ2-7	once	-	CASSVVINYEQYF	TGCGCCAGCAGCGTAGTCATTAACTACGAGCAGTACTTC
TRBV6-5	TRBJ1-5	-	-	CASSYYVGQPQHF	TGTGCCAGCAGTTACTATGTGGGTCAGCCCCAGCATTTT
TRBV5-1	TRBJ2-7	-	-	CASSPGGGDSYEQYF	TGCGCCAGCAGCCCCGGAGGGGGGGATTCCTACGAGCAGTACTTC
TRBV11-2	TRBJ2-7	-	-	CASSLAKIYEQYF	TGTGCCAGCAGCTTAGCGAAGATCTACGAGCAGTACTTC
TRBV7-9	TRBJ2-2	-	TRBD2	CASSASGLGNTGELFF	TGTGCCAGCAGCGCTTCCGGACTAGGGAACACCGGGGAGCTGTTTTTT
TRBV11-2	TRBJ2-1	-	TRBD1	CASSLGRDSSYNEQFF	TGTGCCAGCAGCTTAGGTCGGGACAGTTCCTACAATGAGCAGTTCTTC
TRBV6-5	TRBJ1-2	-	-	CASSTGTRGGYTF	TGTGCCAGCAGCACCGGGACGCGAGGGGGCTACACCTTC
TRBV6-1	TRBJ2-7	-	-	CASSRAESYEQYF	TGTGCCAGCAGCCGAGCGGAATCCTACGAGCAGTACTTC
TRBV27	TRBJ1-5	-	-	CASSLLYGNQPQHF	TGTGCCAGCAGTTTATTGTATGGCAATCAGCCCCAGCATTTT
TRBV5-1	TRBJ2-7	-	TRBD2	CASSLAHPRRGGRYEQYF	TGCGCCAGCAGCTTGGCCCACCCTCGTCGGGGGGGTAGATACGAGCAGTACTTC
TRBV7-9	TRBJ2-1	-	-	CASSLVPPDSYNEQFF	TGTGCCAGCAGCTTAGTGCCCCCTGACAGTTACAATGAGCAGTTCTTC
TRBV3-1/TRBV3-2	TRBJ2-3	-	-	CASSQRSSTDTQYF	TGTGCCAGCAGCCAGCGGTCTAGCACAGATACGCAGTATTTT
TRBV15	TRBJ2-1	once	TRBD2	CATSSLTSGRYNEQFF	TGTGCCACCAGCAGTCTGACTAGCGGGAGGTACAATGAGCAGTTCTTC
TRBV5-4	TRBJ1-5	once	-	CASSSQSGGPQHF	TGTGCCAGCAGCTCCCAGTCGGGGGGGCCCCAGCATTTT
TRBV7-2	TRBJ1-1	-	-	CASSLVASLNTEAFF	TGTGCCAGCAGCTTAGTTGCCTCCCTGAACACTGAAGCTTTCTTT
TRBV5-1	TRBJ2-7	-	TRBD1	CASSDAGTAAYEQYF	TGCGCCAGCAGCGATGCCGGGACAGCGGCCTACGAGCAGTACTTC
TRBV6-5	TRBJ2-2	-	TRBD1	CASSPQTGTGELFF	TGTGCCAGCAGCCCCCAGACAGGGACCGGGGAGCTGTTTTTT
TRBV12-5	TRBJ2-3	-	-	CASGPQYQTDTQYF	TGTGCTAGTGGTCCACAATACCAGACAGATACGCAGTATTTT
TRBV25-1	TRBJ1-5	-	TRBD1	CATLGQGANQPQHF	TGTGCCACCCTCGGACAGGGGGCGAATCAGCCCCAGCATTTT